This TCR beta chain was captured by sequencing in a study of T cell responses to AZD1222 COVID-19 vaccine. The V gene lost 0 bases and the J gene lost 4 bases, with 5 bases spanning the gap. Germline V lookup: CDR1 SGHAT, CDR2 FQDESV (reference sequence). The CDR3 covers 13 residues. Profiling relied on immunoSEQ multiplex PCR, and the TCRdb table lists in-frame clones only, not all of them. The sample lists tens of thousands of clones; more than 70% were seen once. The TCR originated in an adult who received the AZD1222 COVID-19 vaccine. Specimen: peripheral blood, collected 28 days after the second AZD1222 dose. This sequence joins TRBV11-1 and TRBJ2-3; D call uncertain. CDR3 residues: CASSLAQSDTQYF. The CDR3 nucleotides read TGTGCCAGCAGCTTAGCCCAGTCAGATACGCAGTATTTT.